The rows below give T cell receptor beta chains drawn from one sample of a study of somatic mutations in cytotoxic T cells in rheumatoid arthritis. Generated by immunoSEQ multiplex PCR, the TCRdb table keeps only in-frame clones and is missing some. The data show approximately 4,300 clones, with approximately 77% seen just once and 38% held by the top ten. The sequenced sample consisted of CD8+ T cells sorted from blood. These receptors all come from an adult with rheumatoid arthritis. CDR3s include the opening cysteine and the closing phenylalanine or tryptophan. Each record gives: clone size, J gene, D gene, V gene, CDR3 protein, CDR3 DNA. A D gene is named only where the DNA matches it firmly. Expanded clones get a size class; other rows say once, few or many, or leave the size out.

abundance: once
j_gene: TRBJ1-4
d_gene: .
v_gene: TRBV4-2
CDR3aa: CASSQASGPNEKLFF
CDR3nt: TGTGCCAGCAGCCAAGCGTCAGGCCCGAATGAAAAACTGTTTTTT

abundance: .
j_gene: TRBJ2-4
d_gene: .
v_gene: TRBV4-1
CDR3aa: CASSQSAQGDRNQYF
CDR3nt: TGCGCCAGCAGCCAATCCGCACAGGGCGACAGGAATCAGTACTTC

abundance: .
j_gene: TRBJ1-6
d_gene: .
v_gene: TRBV7-9
CDR3aa: CASSLEGNSPLHF
CDR3nt: TGTGCCAGCAGCTTGGAGGGGAATTCACCCCTCCACTTT

abundance: large
j_gene: TRBJ2-5
d_gene: .
v_gene: TRBV2
CDR3aa: CASSARLPRETQYF
CDR3nt: TGTGCCAGCAGCGCCCGACTACCGAGGGAGACCCAGTACTTC

abundance: medium-sized
j_gene: TRBJ2-7
d_gene: TRBD1
v_gene: TRBV11-3
CDR3aa: CASSLTQGANSYEQYF
CDR3nt: TGTGCCAGCAGCCTTACCCAGGGGGCAAACTCCTACGAGCAGTACTTC

abundance: .
j_gene: TRBJ2-1
d_gene: TRBD2
v_gene: TRBV6-1
CDR3aa: CASSEGGGGYNEQFF
CDR3nt: TGTGCCAGCAGTGAAGGCGGGGGGGGCTACAATGAGCAGTTCTTC

abundance: medium-sized
j_gene: TRBJ2-7
d_gene: TRBD2
v_gene: TRBV4-2
CDR3aa: CASSPRTSGGGSSYEQYF
CDR3nt: TGTGCCAGCAGCCCTCGGACTAGCGGGGGGGGAAGCTCCTACGAGCAGTACTTC

abundance: .
j_gene: TRBJ2-2
d_gene: TRBD1
v_gene: TRBV19
CDR3aa: CASSGQGANTGELFF
CDR3nt: TGTGCCAGTAGTGGGCAGGGGGCTAACACCGGGGAGCTGTTTTTT

abundance: .
j_gene: TRBJ2-2
d_gene: TRBD1
v_gene: TRBV27
CDR3aa: CASSLGQGAGELFF
CDR3nt: TGTGCCAGCAGTTTAGGGCAGGGGGCCGGGGAGCTGTTTTTT

abundance: .
j_gene: TRBJ1-1
d_gene: .
v_gene: TRBV7-6
CDR3aa: CASSVSMNTEAFF
CDR3nt: TGTGCCAGCAGCGTCAGCATGAACACTGAAGCTTTCTTT

abundance: few
j_gene: TRBJ2-7
d_gene: .
v_gene: TRBV5-1
CDR3aa: CASGTGTQSYEQYF
CDR3nt: TGCGCCAGCGGAACCGGGACACAATCCTACGAGCAGTACTTC

abundance: few
j_gene: TRBJ2-6
d_gene: TRBD1
v_gene: TRBV4-3
CDR3aa: CASSEGAGSGANVLTF
CDR3nt: TGCGCCAGCAGCGAGGGGGCCGGCTCTGGGGCCAACGTCCTGACTTTC

abundance: .
j_gene: TRBJ1-4
d_gene: .
v_gene: TRBV5-1
CDR3aa: CASSLAESWPEKLFF
CDR3nt: TGCGCCAGCAGCTTAGCAGAATCGTGGCCGGAAAAACTGTTTTTT

abundance: once
j_gene: TRBJ1-2
d_gene: TRBD1
v_gene: TRBV9
CDR3aa: CASSVAIPGQTLRYGYTF
CDR3nt: TGTGCCAGCAGCGTAGCGATACCGGGACAGACCCTTCGGTATGGCTACACCTTC

abundance: .
j_gene: TRBJ1-1
d_gene: .
v_gene: TRBV6-5
CDR3aa: CASISAGEAFF
CDR3nt: TGTGCCAGCATCTCCGCGGGTGAAGCTTTCTTT

abundance: .
j_gene: TRBJ1-2
d_gene: TRBD1
v_gene: TRBV9
CDR3aa: CASSVDRGGYGYTF
CDR3nt: TGTGCCAGCAGCGTAGACAGGGGGGGCTATGGCTACACCTTC

abundance: .
j_gene: TRBJ1-3
d_gene: .
v_gene: TRBV4-1
CDR3aa: CASSHLVDRYSGNTIYF
CDR3nt: TGCGCCAGCAGCCACCTCGTTGACAGGTACTCTGGAAACACCATATATTTT

abundance: .
j_gene: TRBJ1-2
d_gene: .
v_gene: TRBV6-5
CDR3aa: CASSYGAKGYYGYTF
CDR3nt: TGTGCCAGCAGTTACGGGGCCAAAGGATACTATGGCTACACCTTC

abundance: .
j_gene: TRBJ2-1
d_gene: .
v_gene: TRBV4-1
CDR3aa: CASSQGPGKEQFF
CDR3nt: TGCGCCAGCAGCCAGGGCCCAGGCAAGGAGCAGTTCTTC

abundance: .
j_gene: TRBJ2-7
d_gene: .
v_gene: TRBV5-1
CDR3aa: CASSPGGPNYEQYF
CDR3nt: TGCGCCAGCAGCCCCGGGGGGCCCAACTACGAGCAGTACTTC

abundance: .
j_gene: TRBJ2-5
d_gene: .
v_gene: TRBV5-6
CDR3aa: CASSLQGSGETQYF
CDR3nt: TGTGCCAGCAGCCTACAGGGTTCTGGCGAGACCCAGTACTTC

abundance: .
j_gene: TRBJ2-4
d_gene: .
v_gene: TRBV4-1
CDR3aa: CASSQEGAGLAKNIQYF
CDR3nt: TGCGCCAGCAGCCAAGAAGGGGCGGGACTAGCCAAAAACATTCAGTACTTC